A single TCR beta chain is shown here with its context. The entry originates in a study of blood T cell repertoires in COVID-19. Across the study: Acute and convalescent COVID-19 specimens originated in the United States, Italy and Spain. Nucleic acid was either cDNA or gDNA, and it came from T cells, B-cell-depleted T cells, or PBMCs.

The method was immunoSEQ multiplex PCR; TCRdb's version includes in-frame clones alone and lacks a portion of them. The table shows 90,000 to 120,000 clones, with more than 75% occurring only once. From germline, CDR1 is MDHEN and CDR2 SYDVKM. V trimming: 3 bases; J trimming: 13 bases; junction bases outside the gene matches: 9. This CDR3 is 14 amino acids long. The specimen was peripheral blood. This receptor was identified in a human donor in a cohort sampled during active COVID-19. The chain uses TRBV28 and TRBJ2-1; 10 nucleotides match TRBD1. The chain's CDR3 is CASSFQGQGSSQFF. The CDR3 bases are TGTGCCAGCAGTTTTCAGGGACAGGGGAGTAGCCAGTTCTTC.